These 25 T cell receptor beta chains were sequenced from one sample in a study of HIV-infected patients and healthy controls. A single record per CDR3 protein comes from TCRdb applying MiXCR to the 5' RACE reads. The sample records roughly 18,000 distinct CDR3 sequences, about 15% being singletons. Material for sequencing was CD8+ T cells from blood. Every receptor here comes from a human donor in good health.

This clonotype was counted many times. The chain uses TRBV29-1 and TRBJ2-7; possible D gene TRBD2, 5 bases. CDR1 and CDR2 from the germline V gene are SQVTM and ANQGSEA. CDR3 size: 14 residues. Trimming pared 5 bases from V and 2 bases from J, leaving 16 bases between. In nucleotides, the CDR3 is TGCAGCGTTATACGAGAGGGAGTCACCTACGAGCAGTACTTC. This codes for CSVIREGVTYEQYF.

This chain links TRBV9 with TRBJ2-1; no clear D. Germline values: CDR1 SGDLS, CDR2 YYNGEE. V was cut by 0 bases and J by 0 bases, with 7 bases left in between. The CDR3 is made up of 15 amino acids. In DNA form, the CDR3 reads TGTGCCAGCAGCGTAGGATCGAGCTCCTACAATGAGCAGTTCTTC. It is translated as CASSVGSSSYNEQFF.

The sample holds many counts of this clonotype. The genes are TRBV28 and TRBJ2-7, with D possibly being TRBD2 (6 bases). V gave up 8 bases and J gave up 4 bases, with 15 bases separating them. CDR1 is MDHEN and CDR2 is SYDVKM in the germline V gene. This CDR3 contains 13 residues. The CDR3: CASSGVISYEQYF. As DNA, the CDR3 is TGTGCCAGCTCGGGGGTTATTTCGTACGAGCAGTACTTC.

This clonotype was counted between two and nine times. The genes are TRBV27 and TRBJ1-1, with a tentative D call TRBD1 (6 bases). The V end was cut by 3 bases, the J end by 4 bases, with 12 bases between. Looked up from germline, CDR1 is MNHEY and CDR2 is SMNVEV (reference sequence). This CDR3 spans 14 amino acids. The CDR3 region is CASSLGAGATEAFF. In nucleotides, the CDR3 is TGTGCCAGCAGTTTGGGGGCGGGGGCCACTGAAGCTTTCTTT.

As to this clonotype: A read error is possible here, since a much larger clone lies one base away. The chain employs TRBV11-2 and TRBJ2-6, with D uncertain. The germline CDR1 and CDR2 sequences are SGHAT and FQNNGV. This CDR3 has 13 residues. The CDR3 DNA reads TGTGCCAGCGGCTTAGATCTGGCCAACGTCCTGACTTTC. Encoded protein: CASGLDLANVLTF.

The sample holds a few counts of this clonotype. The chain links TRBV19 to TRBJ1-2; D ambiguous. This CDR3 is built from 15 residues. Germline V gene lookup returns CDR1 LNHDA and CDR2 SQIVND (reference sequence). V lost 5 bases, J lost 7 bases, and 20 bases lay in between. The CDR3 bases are TGTGCCAGTAGTTCCACCCCGGGCCCCGCTGGTGGCTACACCTTC. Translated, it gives CASSSTPGPAGGYTF.

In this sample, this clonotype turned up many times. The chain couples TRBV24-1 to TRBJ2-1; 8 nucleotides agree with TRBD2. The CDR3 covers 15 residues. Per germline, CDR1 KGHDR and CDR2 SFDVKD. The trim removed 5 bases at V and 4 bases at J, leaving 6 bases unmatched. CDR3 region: CATSAPAGEYNEQFF. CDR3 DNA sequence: TGTGCCACCAGTGCGCCAGCGGGGGAGTACAATGAGCAGTTCTTC.

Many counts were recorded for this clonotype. The CDR3 DNA sequence: TGTGCCAGCAGCCAAGGACTAGCGGGCAAGTACAATGAGCAGTTCTTC. Translated, it gives CASSQGLAGKYNEQFF. The genes are TRBV14 and TRBJ2-1; 10 bases fit TRBD2. V lost 1 base, J lost 4 bases, and 4 bases stayed unmatched. Germline V gene lookup returns CDR1 SGHDN and CDR2 FVKESK. The CDR3 spans 16 residues. Full variable domain (rest looked up from reference TRBV14 and TRBJ2-1): EAGVTQFPSHSVIEKGQTVTLRCDPISGHDNLYWYRRVMGKEIKFLLHFVKESKQDESGMPNNRFLAERTGGTYSTLKVQPAELEDSGVYFCASSQGLAGKYNEQFFGPGTRLTVL.

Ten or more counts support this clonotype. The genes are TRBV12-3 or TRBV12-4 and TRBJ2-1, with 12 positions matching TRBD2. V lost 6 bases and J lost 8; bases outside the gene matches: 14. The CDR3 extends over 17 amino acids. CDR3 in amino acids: CASRTWTSGAQSDEQFF. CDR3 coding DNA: TGTGCCAGCAGAACCTGGACTAGCGGGGCCCAGTCGGATGAGCAGTTCTTC.

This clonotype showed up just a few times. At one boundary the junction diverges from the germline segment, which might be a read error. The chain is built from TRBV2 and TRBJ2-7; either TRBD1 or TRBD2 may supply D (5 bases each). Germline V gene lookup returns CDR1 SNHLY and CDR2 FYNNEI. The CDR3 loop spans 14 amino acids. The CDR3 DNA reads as TGTGCCAGCAGTGCCCCGGGACCCTCCTCCGAGCAGTACTTC. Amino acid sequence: CASSAPGPSSEQYF.

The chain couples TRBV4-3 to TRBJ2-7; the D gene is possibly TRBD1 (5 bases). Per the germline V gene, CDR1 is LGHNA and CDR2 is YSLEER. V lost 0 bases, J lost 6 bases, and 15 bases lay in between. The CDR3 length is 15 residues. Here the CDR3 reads CASSQDRWAGSEQYF. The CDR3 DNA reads TGCGCCAGCAGCCAAGATCGGTGGGCAGGGTCCGAGCAGTACTTC.

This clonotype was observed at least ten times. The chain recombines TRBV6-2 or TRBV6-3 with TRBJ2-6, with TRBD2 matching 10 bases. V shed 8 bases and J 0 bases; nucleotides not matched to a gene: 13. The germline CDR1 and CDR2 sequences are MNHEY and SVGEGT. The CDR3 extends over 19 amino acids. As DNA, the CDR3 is TGTGCCAGCGCCATGCCTTTAGCGGGGGGACCCTCTGGGGCCAACGTCCTGACTTTC. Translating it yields CASAMPLAGGPSGANVLTF.

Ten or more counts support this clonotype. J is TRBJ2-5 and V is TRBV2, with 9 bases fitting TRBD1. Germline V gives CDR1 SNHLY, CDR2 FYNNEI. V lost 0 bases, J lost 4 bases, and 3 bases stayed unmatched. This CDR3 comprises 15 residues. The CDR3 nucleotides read TGTGCCAGCAGTGAAGCCGGGACAGGGCTAGAGACCCAGTACTTC. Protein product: CASSEAGTGLETQYF.

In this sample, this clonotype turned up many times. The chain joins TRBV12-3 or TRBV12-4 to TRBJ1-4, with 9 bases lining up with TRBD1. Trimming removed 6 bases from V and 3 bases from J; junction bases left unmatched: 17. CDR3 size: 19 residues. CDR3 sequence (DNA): TGTGCCAGCAGCCCGGGACAGGGCCGTATAGGGGCTCCTAATGAAAAACTGTTTTTT. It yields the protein CASSPGQGRIGAPNEKLFF.

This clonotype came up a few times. CDR3 sequence (DNA): TGCAGCGCGTATGGGGGCTCGGGCGGGGAGCTGTTTTTT. Encoded protein: CSAYGGSGGELFF. The chain couples TRBV29-1 to TRBJ2-2; tentatively, D is TRBD1 (6 bases). CDR3 size: 13 residues. Looked up from germline, CDR1 is SQVTM and CDR2 is ANQGSEA. The V and J ends lost 7 bases and 7 bases respectively, with 16 bases between them.

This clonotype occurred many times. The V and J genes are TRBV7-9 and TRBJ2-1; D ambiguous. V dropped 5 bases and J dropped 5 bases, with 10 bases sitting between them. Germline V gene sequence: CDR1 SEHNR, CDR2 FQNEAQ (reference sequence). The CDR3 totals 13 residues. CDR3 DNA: TGTGCCAGCAGCCATCCGGTGAACAATGAGCAGTTCTTC. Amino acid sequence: CASSHPVNNEQFF.

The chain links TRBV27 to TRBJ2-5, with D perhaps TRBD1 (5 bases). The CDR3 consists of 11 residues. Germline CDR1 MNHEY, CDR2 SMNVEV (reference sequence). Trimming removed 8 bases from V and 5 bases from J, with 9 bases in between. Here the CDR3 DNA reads TGTGCCAGCGGAAAGGGGGAGACCCAGTACTTC. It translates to CASGKGETQYF.

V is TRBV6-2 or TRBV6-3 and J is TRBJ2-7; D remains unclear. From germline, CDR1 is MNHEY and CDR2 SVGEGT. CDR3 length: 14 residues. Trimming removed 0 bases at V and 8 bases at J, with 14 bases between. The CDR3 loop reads CASSYSETMDQQYF. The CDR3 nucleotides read TGTGCCAGCAGTTACTCCGAGACCATGGACCAGCAGTACTTC.

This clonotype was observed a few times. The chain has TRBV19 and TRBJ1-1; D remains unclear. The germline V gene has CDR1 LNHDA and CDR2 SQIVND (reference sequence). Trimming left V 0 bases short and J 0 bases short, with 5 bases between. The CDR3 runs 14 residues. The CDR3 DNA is TGTGCCAGTAGTATAGACCGGCTGAACACTGAAGCTTTCTTT. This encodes CASSIDRLNTEAFF.

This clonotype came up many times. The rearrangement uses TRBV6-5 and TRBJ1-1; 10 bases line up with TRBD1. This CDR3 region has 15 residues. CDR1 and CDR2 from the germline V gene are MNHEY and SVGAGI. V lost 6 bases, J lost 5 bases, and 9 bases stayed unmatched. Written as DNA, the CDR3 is TGTGCCAGCAGCCTCGGACAGGGGGGCACAACTGAAGCTTTCTTT. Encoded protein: CASSLGQGGTTEAFF.

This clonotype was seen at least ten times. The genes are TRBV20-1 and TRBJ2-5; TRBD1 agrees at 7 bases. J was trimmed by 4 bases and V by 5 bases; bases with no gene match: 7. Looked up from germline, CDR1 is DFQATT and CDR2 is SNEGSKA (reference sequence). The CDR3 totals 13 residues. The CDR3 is CSALTGVAETQYF. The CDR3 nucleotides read TGCAGTGCTTTAACAGGGGTTGCAGAGACCCAGTACTTC.

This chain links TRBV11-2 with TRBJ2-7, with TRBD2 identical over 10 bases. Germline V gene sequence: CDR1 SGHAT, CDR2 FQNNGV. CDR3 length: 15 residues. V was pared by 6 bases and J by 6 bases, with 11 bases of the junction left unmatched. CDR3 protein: CASRADEREGREQYF. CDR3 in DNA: TGTGCCAGCAGGGCTGATGAGCGGGAGGGCCGCGAGCAGTACTTC.

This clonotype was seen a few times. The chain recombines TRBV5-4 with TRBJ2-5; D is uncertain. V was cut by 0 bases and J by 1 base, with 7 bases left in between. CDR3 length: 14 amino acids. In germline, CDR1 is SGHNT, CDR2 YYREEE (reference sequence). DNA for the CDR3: TGTGCCAGCAGCTTGGGGCAGATCCAAGAGACCCAGTACTTC. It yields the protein CASSLGQIQETQYF.

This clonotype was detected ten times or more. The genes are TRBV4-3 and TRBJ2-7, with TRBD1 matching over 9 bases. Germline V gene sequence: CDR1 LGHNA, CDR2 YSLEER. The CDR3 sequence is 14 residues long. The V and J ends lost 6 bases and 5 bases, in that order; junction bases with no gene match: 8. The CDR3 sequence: CASSLEQGADEQYF. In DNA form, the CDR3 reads TGCGCCAGCAGTCTAGAACAGGGGGCGGACGAGCAGTACTTC.

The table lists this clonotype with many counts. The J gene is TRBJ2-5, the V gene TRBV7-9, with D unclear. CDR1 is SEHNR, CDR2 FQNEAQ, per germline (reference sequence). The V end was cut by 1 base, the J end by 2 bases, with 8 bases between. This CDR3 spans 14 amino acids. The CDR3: CASSLDTRQETQYF. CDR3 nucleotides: TGTGCCAGCAGCTTAGACACAAGACAAGAGACCCAGTACTTC.